Listed below are T cell receptor beta chains from one sample, sequenced in a study of Graves' ophthalmopathy and Graves' hyperthyroidism. MiXCR was run by TCRdb on the multiplex PCR reads, yielding one entry per CDR3 protein. The sample yields 450,000 or so distinct CDR3 sequences, around 15% seen once. The sample comprised blood. The receptors originated from a woman aged 30 to 39 with Graves' ophthalmopathy. Each CDR3 is given without its conserved first and last residue. Each record gives: clone size, J gene, V gene, CDR3 protein. Expanded clones are given a class, and other clones once, few, many or no size at all.

many,TRBJ1-5,TRBV6-1,ASSVYLDSNQPQH
many,TRBJ2-2,TRBV6-5,ASSYGTGWTGELF
many,TRBJ1-1,TRBV30,AWTLPWMNTEAF
.,TRBJ1-1,TRBV7-3,ASSLGGTSYTEAF
many,TRBJ1-1,TRBV27,ASSLLGSGTEAF
many,TRBJ1-2,TRBV6-2/TRBV6-3,ASSYQVYYGYT
few,TRBJ1-5,TRBV7-8,ASTSGERPQH
many,TRBJ2-7,TRBV7-8,ASRGPTSGSRYEQY
many,TRBJ1-2,TRBV9,ASSYGQGGNYGYT
.,TRBJ1-5,TRBV2,ASRGPLRDSNQPQH
few,TRBJ1-1,TRBV7-9,AAEGGFPNTEAF
many,TRBJ2-7,TRBV6-5,ASSSGLPPYEQY
many,TRBJ2-2,TRBV12-3/TRBV12-4,ASTLGGELF
many,TRBJ1-1,TRBV11-2,ASSPFLTGTGVYEAF
.,TRBJ2-5,TRBV11-2,ASSLTGHSETQY
many,TRBJ1-6,TRBV11-2,ASSLGEGDNSPLH
.,TRBJ1-2,TRBV19,ASSLLQRDGYT
.,TRBJ2-5,TRBV4-1,ASSQERGLQETQY